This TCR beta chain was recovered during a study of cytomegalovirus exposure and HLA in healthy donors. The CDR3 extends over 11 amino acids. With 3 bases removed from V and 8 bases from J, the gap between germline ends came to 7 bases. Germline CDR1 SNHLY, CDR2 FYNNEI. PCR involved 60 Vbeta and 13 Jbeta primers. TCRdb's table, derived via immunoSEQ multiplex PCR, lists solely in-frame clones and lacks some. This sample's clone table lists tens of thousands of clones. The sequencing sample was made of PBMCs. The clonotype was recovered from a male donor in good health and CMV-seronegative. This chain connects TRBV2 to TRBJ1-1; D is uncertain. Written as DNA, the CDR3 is TGTGCCAGCAGTGAGCGGAGGGAAGCTTTCTTT. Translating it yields CASSERREAFF.